This TCR beta chain was documented in a study of blood T cell repertoires in COVID-19. TCRdb's copy holds only in-frame clones and misses some; the assay was immunoSEQ multiplex PCR. Of fewer than 200,000 clones listed, around 90% are singletons. V was shortened by 0 bases and J by 6 bases, with 6 bases between the two germline ends. Germline CDR1 and CDR2: SGHNT and YYREEE (reference sequence). The CDR3 contains 13 residues. Sequencing was performed on PBMCs or T cells enriched from blood (not recorded which). The TCR sequence derives from a young woman who had recovered from COVID-19. The chain links TRBV5-4 to TRBJ2-2; D is unclear. CDR3 in amino acids: CASSLAEAGELFF. The CDR3, as DNA: TGTGCCAGCAGCTTGGCAGAGGCCGGGGAGCTGTTTTTT.